This T cell receptor beta chain was observed in a study of shared clonotypes between healthy human individuals. In the naive CD8 group, cells lacked CD45RO and were positively selected for CCR7, so terminally differentiated effector memory CD45RA+ cells were left out. Adult donors, all healthy and HIV-negative, had no recent acute infections or vaccinations. The assay was immunoSEQ multiplex PCR, and TCRdb's table has in-frame clones only and misses some. The sample lists about 680,000 clones, about 91% occurring once. Turning to this clone: As yet, its antigen is unknown.

The germline V gene has CDR1 SGDLS and CDR2 YYNGEE. Between the trimmed V and J ends, which lost 2 bases and 7 bases, there was a span of 12 bases. The CDR3 totals 14 residues. Study-wide results and caveats: Shared clonotypes across all four donors exceeded non-shared ones in generation probability.

The chain uses TRBV9 and TRBJ1-4; maybe TRBD1 (5 bases). This sequence originates from a man aged 25-45 years in good health. What was sequenced was naive CD8+ T cells sorted from blood. CDR3 amino acids: CASSVGGGTEKLFF. CDR3 nucleotides: TGTGCCAGCAGCGTGGGCGGAGGGACTGAAAAACTGTTTTTT. Full variable domain (rest looked up from reference TRBV9 and TRBJ1-4): DSGVTQTPKHLITATGQRVTLRCSPRSGDLSVYWYQQSLDQGLQFLIQYYNGEERAKGNILERFSAQQFPDLHSELNLSSLELGDSALYFCASSVGGGTEKLFFGSGTQLSVL.